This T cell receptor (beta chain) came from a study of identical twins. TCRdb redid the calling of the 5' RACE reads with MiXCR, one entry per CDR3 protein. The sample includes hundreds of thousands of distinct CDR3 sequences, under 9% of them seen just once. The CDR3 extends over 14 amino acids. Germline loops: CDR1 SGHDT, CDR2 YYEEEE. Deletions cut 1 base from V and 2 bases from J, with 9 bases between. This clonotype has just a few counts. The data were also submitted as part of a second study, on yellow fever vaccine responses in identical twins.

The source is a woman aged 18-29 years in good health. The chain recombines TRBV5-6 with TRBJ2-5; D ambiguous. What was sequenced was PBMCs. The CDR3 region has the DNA TGTGCCAGCAGCTTGTGGGCCTTTCAAGAGACCCAGTACTTC. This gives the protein CASSLWAFQETQYF. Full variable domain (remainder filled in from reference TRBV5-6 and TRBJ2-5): DAGVTQSPTHLIKTRGQQVTLRCSPKSGHDTVSWYQQALGQGPQFIFQYYEEEERQRGNFPDRFSGHQFPNYSSELNVNALLLGDSALYLCASSLWAFQETQYFGPGTRLLVL.